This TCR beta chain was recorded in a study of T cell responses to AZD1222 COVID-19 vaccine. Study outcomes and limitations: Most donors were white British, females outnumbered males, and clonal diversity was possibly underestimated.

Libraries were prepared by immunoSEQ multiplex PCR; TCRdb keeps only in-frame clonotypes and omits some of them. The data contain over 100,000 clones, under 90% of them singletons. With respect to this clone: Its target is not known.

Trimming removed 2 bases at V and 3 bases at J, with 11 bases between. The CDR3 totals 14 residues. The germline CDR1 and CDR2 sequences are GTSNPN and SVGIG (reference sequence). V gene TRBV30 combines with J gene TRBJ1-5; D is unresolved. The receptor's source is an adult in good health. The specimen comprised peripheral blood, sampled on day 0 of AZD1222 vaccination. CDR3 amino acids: CAWSPDSLNQPQHF. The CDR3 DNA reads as TGTGCCTGGAGTCCAGACTCCCTCAATCAGCCCCAGCATTTT.